One sample yielded the 22 T cell receptor beta chains listed below, sequenced in a study of T cells in Graves' hyperthyroidism and ophthalmopathy. TCR beta CDR3 sequences were amplified from RNA transcripts. HTBI primers drove first-round RT-PCR of the TCR CDR3. Each CDR3 protein is one row after TCRdb ran MiXCR on the multiplex PCR reads. The sample carries about half a million distinct CDR3 sequences, less than 25% recorded once. The sequenced material came from blood. These receptors came from a man aged 18-30 years with Graves' hyperthyroidism.

This clonotype has at least ten counts. V and J are TRBV24-1 and TRBJ1-5; weak D call: TRBD1 (5 bases). Germline lookup yields CDR1 KGHDR and CDR2 SFDVKD. The CDR3 runs 13 residues. V dropped 5 bases and J dropped 6 bases, with 10 bases sitting between them. The CDR3 DNA sequence: TGTGCCACCAGTGCACGAAGGGGTCAGCCCCAGCATTTT. Amino acids: CATSARRGQPQHF.

This clonotype was seen repeatedly, ten times or more. This sequence joins TRBV12-3 or TRBV12-4 and TRBJ1-5; possibly TRBD1 for D (6 bases). Trimming removed 6 bases at V and 1 base at J, with 13 bases between. This CDR3 is 15 amino acids long. This chain's CDR3 is CASRFGQWSNQPQHF. Here the CDR3 DNA reads TGTGCCAGCAGGTTCGGACAGTGGAGCAATCAGCCCCAGCATTTT.

This clonotype came up many times. The rearrangement joins TRBV10-3 to TRBJ1-3; no clear D. The length of the CDR3 is 14 residues. CDR1 ENHRY and CDR2 SYGVKD come from the germline V gene. Trimming removed 2 bases from V and 4 bases from J, with 9 bases in between. CDR3 nucleotide sequence: TGTGCCATCAGTGAGCTTGGGGTAGGAAACACCATATATTTT. Encoded protein: CAISELGVGNTIYF.

There are many counts of this clonotype. The chain couples TRBV5-1 to TRBJ1-2; D is uncertain. CDR3 length: 13 amino acids. CDR1 and CDR2 (germline): SGHRS, YFSETQ. Trimming removed 1 base at V and 6 bases at J, with 10 bases between. Here the CDR3 DNA reads TGCGCCAGCAGCTTGTCAGGTGGAAATGGCTACACCTTC. Translation: CASSLSGGNGYTF.

The chain recombines TRBV9 with TRBJ2-2; the match to TRBD1 covers 10 bases. V was clipped by 0 bases and J by 6 bases; unmatched bases: 5. The CDR3 is 16 amino acids. The V gene's germline CDR1 is SGDLS and CDR2 YYNGEE. In DNA, the CDR3 is TGTGCCAGCAGCGTAGAGGACAGGGGGTCGGCCGGGGAGCTGTTTTTT. Amino acid sequence: CASSVEDRGSAGELFF.

This clonotype came up many times. The chain joins TRBV18 to TRBJ1-1; D unresolved. CDR1 and CDR2 from the germline V gene are KGHSH and LQKENI. The CDR3 runs to 12 residues. V was trimmed by 8 bases and J by 4 bases, leaving 11 bases between them. CDR3 sequence reads: CASSPSGTEAFF. CDR3 sequence (DNA): TGTGCCAGCAGCCCTTCCGGCACTGAAGCTTTCTTT.

The chain joins TRBV2 to TRBJ2-7; 8 bases align to TRBD2. V trimming: 1 base; J trimming: 3 bases; junction bases outside the gene matches: 8. Germline V gene data show CDR1 as SNHLY and CDR2 as FYNNEI. This CDR3 region has 16 residues. CDR3 DNA: TGTGCCAGCAGTGAAGGATCTAGCGGGTTTGACTACGAGCAGTACTTC. Translation: CASSEGSSGFDYEQYF.

This clonotype was recorded a few times. The gene calls are TRBV11-1 and TRBJ1-2, with 8 bases identical to TRBD1. CDR1 is SGHAT and CDR2 is FQDESV in the germline V gene (reference sequence). The CDR3 spans 16 residues. The J segment lost 3 bases and the V segment lost 3 bases, leaving 9 bases of the junction unmatched. The CDR3 nucleotides read TGTGCCAGCAGCTTTGGTGGTTCGACAGGGGACTATGGCTACACCTTC. This gives the protein CASSFGGSTGDYGYTF.

Ten or more counts support this clonotype. This chain links TRBV27 with TRBJ2-6; no definite D call. Germline V gives CDR1 MNHEY, CDR2 SMNVEV (reference sequence). The CDR3 runs to 15 residues. Deletions cut 4 bases from V and 3 bases from J, with 10 bases between. CDR3 coding DNA: TGTGCCAGCAGTTCCACCCAAGGTGGGGCCAACGTCCTGACTTTC. Translating it yields CASSSTQGGANVLTF.

This clonotype was observed at least ten times. The gene calls are TRBV6-2 or TRBV6-3 and TRBJ2-4; D remains ambiguous. Trimming took 4 bases from V and 11 from J, leaving 9 bases between them. The CDR3 contains 11 residues. Germline-derived CDR1 and CDR2 are MNHEY and SVGEGT. This CDR3 is CASSSTYFQYF. CDR3 DNA: TGTGCCAGCAGTTCGACCTATTTTCAGTACTTC.

This clonotype was recorded many times. The V call is TRBV20-1, the J call TRBJ2-7, with a possible D match to TRBD1 (6 bases). Germline loops: CDR1 DFQATT, CDR2 SNEGSKA (reference sequence). CDR3 length: 12 amino acids. V was trimmed by 4 bases and J by 4 bases, leaving 11 bases between them. CDR3 coding DNA: TGCAGTGCTACACAGGGAGTTTACGAGCAGTACTTC. It specifies CSATQGVYEQYF.

The gene calls are TRBV28 and TRBJ2-6, with 7 bases fitting TRBD1. The CDR3 is made up of 16 amino acids. Trimming cost V 5 bases and J 0 bases; bases outside gene matches: 4. CDR1 and CDR2 from the germline V gene are MDHEN and SYDVKM. CDR3 sequence reads: CASSPGTVSGANVLTF. DNA for the CDR3: TGTGCCAGCAGTCCCGGGACAGTCTCTGGGGCCAACGTCCTGACTTTC.

The rearrangement uses TRBV28 and TRBJ2-7, with D uncertain. The germline V gene encodes CDR1 MDHEN and CDR2 SYDVKM. The ends were cut back, 6 bases at V and 1 base at J, with 19 bases in the middle. This CDR3 has 16 amino acids. This chain's CDR3 is CASSLLKSWGSYEQYF. The CDR3 DNA reads TGTGCCAGCAGCTTGCTTAAGAGTTGGGGATCCTACGAGCAGTACTTC.

This clonotype showed up just a few times. The V call is TRBV6-1, the J call TRBJ1-3, with D possibly matching TRBD1 (6 bases). CDR1 MNHNS and CDR2 SASEGT come from the germline V gene. The CDR3 is 16 amino acids. V was cut by 1 base and J by 5 bases, with 15 bases left in between. The CDR3 here is CASSEGGQPQRNTIYF. The CDR3 nucleotides are TGTGCCAGCAGTGAAGGCGGACAGCCCCAACGAAACACCATATATTTT.

This clonotype was recorded many times. The rearrangement links TRBV12-3 or TRBV12-4 to TRBJ2-5; 8 nucleotides line up with TRBD2. This CDR3 is built from 13 residues. Trimming cost V 6 bases and J 3 bases; bases outside gene matches: 3. The CDR3 is CASSPRGEETQYF. The CDR3, as DNA: TGTGCCAGCAGCCCGCGGGGGGAAGAGACCCAGTACTTC.

The chain has TRBV6-1 and TRBJ1-6, with D tentatively TRBD1 (6 bases). The CDR3 is 14 residues long. Deletions cut 6 bases from V and 10 bases from J, with 16 bases between. CDR1 is MNHNS, CDR2 SASEGT, per germline. CDR3 DNA sequence: TGTGCCAGCAGACGGGCAGGGGTAGACTCACCCCTCCACTTT. Its translation is CASRRAGVDSPLHF.

This clonotype was counted many times. V and J are TRBV6-5 and TRBJ1-1; the D gene is possibly TRBD1 (5 bases). This CDR3 region has 15 residues. Germline CDR1 MNHEY, CDR2 SVGAGI. The V gene lost 4 bases and the J gene lost 4 bases, with 16 bases spanning the gap. CDR3 nucleotide sequence: TGTGCCAGCAGTTCCTATGGGACGTCGCGCACTGAAGCTTTCTTT. Protein product: CASSSYGTSRTEAFF.

This clonotype occurred many times. The chain has TRBV28 and TRBJ1-1; D unresolved. Trimming removed 6 bases at V and 10 bases at J, with 21 bases between. This CDR3 region has 14 residues. Germline V gene data show CDR1 as MDHEN and CDR2 as SYDVKM. DNA for the CDR3: TGTGCCAGCAGGGAGAGGCCGCCAAAGGAGGGAGCTTTCTTT. Protein: CASRERPPKEGAFF.

V and J are TRBV11-1 and TRBJ1-4, with D unresolved. V lost 0 bases to trimming and J lost 5 bases, with 13 bases between them. CDR1 and CDR2 from the germline V gene are SGHAT and FQDESV (reference sequence). The CDR3 consists of 16 residues. In DNA, the CDR3 is TGTGCCAGCAGCTTAGCAAGCCGCGGGAGGAATGAAAAACTGTTTTTT. This codes for CASSLASRGRNEKLFF.

This clonotype appeared a few times. The chain employs TRBV2 and TRBJ2-3, with 12 bases lining up with TRBD2. Germline trimming cut 6 bases from V and 7 bases from J; bases unmatched to any gene: 8. The CDR3 is 15 residues long. The germline CDR1 and CDR2 sequences are SNHLY and FYNNEI. The CDR3 sequence is CASSFGLAGLYTQYF. CDR3 DNA sequence: TGTGCCAGCAGCTTCGGACTAGCGGGGCTTTATACGCAGTATTTT. Looking up the rest from reference TRBV2 and TRBJ2-3 gives the full variable domain: EPEVTQTPSHQVTQMGQEVILRCVPISNHLYFYWYRQILGQKVEFLVSFYNNEISEKSEIFDDQFSVERPDGSNFTLKIRSTKLEDSAMYFCASSFGLAGLYTQYFGPGTRLTVL.

The V call is TRBV4-3, the J call TRBJ2-7; 7 positions agree with TRBD2. The germline CDR1 and CDR2 sequences are LGHNA and YSLEER. The J segment lost 5 bases and the V segment lost 1 base, leaving 8 bases of the junction unmatched. The CDR3 covers 15 residues. This chain's CDR3 is CASSQGWGGRHEQYF. The DNA for the CDR3 is TGCGCCAGCAGCCAAGGCTGGGGAGGGAGACACGAGCAGTACTTC.

This clonotype was seen many times. This chain links TRBV20-1 with TRBJ2-7, with 9 nucleotides matching TRBD1. This CDR3 is built from 13 residues. V gave up 3 bases and J gave up 6 bases; unmatched junction bases: 6. In germline, CDR1 is DFQATT, CDR2 SNEGSKA (reference sequence). CDR3: CSASGQGLGEQYF. The CDR3 region has the DNA TGCAGTGCTAGCGGACAGGGGCTAGGCGAGCAGTACTTC.